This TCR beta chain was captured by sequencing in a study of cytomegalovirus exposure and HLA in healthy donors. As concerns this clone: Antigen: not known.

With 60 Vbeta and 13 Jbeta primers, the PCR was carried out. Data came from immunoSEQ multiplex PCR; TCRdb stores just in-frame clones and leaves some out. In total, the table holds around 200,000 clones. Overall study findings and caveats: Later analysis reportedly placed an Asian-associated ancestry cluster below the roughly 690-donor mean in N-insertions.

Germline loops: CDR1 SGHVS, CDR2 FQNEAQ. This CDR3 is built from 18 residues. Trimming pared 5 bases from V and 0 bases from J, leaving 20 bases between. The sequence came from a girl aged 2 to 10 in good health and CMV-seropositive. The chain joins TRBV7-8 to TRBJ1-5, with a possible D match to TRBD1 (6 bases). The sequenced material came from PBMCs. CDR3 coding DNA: TGTGCCAGCAGCAATAGCGGGGGGTGGACAGATAGCAATCAGCCCCAGCATTTT. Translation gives CASSNSGGWTDSNQPQHF.